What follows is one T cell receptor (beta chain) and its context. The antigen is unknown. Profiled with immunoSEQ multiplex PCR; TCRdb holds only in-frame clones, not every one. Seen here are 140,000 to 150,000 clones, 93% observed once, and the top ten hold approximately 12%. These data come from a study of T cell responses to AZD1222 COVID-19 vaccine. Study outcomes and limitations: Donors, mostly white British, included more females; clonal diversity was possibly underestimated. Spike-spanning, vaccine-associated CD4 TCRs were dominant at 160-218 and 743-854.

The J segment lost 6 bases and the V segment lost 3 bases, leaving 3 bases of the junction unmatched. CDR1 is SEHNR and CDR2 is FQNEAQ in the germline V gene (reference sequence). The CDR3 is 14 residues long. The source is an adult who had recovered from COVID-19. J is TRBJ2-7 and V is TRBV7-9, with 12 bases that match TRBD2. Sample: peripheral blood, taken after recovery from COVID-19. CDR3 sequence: CASSLTSGRGEQYF. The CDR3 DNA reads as TGTGCCAGCAGCTTGACTAGCGGGAGAGGCGAGCAGTACTTC.